The rows below give T cell receptor beta chains drawn from one sample of a study of blood T cell repertoires in COVID-19. Clones were sequenced by immunoSEQ multiplex PCR, and TCRdb holds only the in-frame ones, with some missing. Counted here are 100,000 to 150,000 clones, about three quarters occurring once; the ten biggest clones make up approximately 2%. The sample comprised peripheral blood. All receptors come from a woman in her 70s with acute or convalescent COVID-19. CDR3s include the opening cysteine and the closing phenylalanine or tryptophan. A D gene is named only where the DNA matches it firmly. Expanded clones are given a class, and other clones once, few, many or no size at all.

D gene,J gene,clone size,V gene,CDR3 DNA,CDR3 protein
.,TRBJ1-2,.,TRBV5-1,TGCGCCAGCAGATCCGGGACTACGAACTATGGCTACACCTTC,CASRSGTTNYGYTF
.,TRBJ1-2,.,TRBV5-1,TGCGCCAGCAGCTTGGCAGATAACTATGGCTACACCTTC,CASSLADNYGYTF
.,TRBJ2-7,.,TRBV9,TGTGCCAGCAGCGTAACCGACACCGCCTACGAGCAGTACTTC,CASSVTDTAYEQYF
TRBD1,TRBJ2-5,once,TRBV27,TGTGCCAGCAGTCGACAGGGGAAGGGCCAAGAGACCCAGTACTTC,CASSRQGKGQETQYF
.,TRBJ1-2,.,TRBV2,TGTGCCAGCAGTGAACAGTCCTATGGCTACACCTTC,CASSEQSYGYTF
.,TRBJ2-7,.,TRBV7-2,TGTGCCAGCAGCTTTCAGGGGCGGTCGGTCGAGCAGTACTTC,CASSFQGRSVEQYF
.,TRBJ2-7,many,TRBV6-4,TGTGCCAGCAGCGCCGAGAGAGGAGACGAGCAGTACTTC,CASSAERGDEQYF
.,TRBJ2-1,few,TRBV4-2,TGTGCCAGCAGCCACGGACTGTCGAACAATGAGCAGTTCTTC,CASSHGLSNNEQFF
.,TRBJ1-2,.,TRBV6-6,TGTGCCAGCAGTTCGACAGGTTCCTATGGCTACACCTTC,CASSSTGSYGYTF
TRBD2,TRBJ2-1,.,TRBV5-4,TGTGCCAGCAGCGGTAGCGGGCCAGCCTACAATGAGCAGTTCTTC,CASSGSGPAYNEQFF
TRBD1,TRBJ1-2,many,TRBV5-8,TGTGCCAGCAGCCTCTCGACAGGGGGAACCTATGGCTACACCTTC,CASSLSTGGTYGYTF
.,TRBJ1-1,.,TRBV21-1,TGTGCCAGCAGCGCCGATGCATTGGGGGGGCGGGGCACTGAAGCTTTCTTT,CASSADALGGRGTEAFF
.,TRBJ2-7,.,TRBV25-1,TGTGCCAGCAGTGAGGCCAGGGGAGACTCCTACGAGCAGTACTTC,CASSEARGDSYEQYF
.,TRBJ1-5,.,TRBV4-3,TGCGCCAGCAGCCAAGAACGACAGTACAATCAGCCCCAGCATTTT,CASSQERQYNQPQHF
.,TRBJ1-1,.,TRBV6-5,TGTGCCAGCAACCCCGGAGGTGGGCTCGAAGCTTTCTTT,CASNPGGGLEAFF
.,TRBJ2-3,.,TRBV29-1,TGCAGCGTTTTAATTCCGGAGTCCCCAGATACGCAGTATTTT,CSVLIPESPDTQYF
.,TRBJ2-1,.,TRBV2,TGTGCCAGCAACGGGGTCTACAATGAGCAGTTCTTC,CASNGVYNEQFF
.,TRBJ2-1,.,TRBV12-3/TRBV12-4,TGTGCCAGCAGTCTCCGGGTAGAGCAGTTCTTC,CASSLRVEQFF
.,TRBJ1-4,.,TRBV18,TGTGCCAGCTCAGGCAGGGTACCAGCTGAAAAACTGTTTTTT,CASSGRVPAEKLFF
TRBD1,TRBJ1-5,.,TRBV19,TGTGCCAGTAGTACAAGAAGACAGGGGCGATTTTCGGGCAATCAGCCCCAGCATTTT,CASSTRRQGRFSGNQPQHF
.,TRBJ1-2,.,TRBV13,TGTGCCAGCAGATCAGGGAGCGGGGCTGGCTACACCTTC,CASRSGSGAGYTF
TRBD2,TRBJ2-3,.,TRBV11-2,TGTGCCAGCAGCCCCCGGACTAGCGGGAGCAGGGATACGCAGTATTTT,CASSPRTSGSRDTQYF